This TCR beta chain was recovered during a study of cytomegalovirus exposure and HLA in healthy donors. General study findings and limits: A missense DCLRE1C variant was associated with V- and J-gene trimming of TCR beta chains in a later analysis, and an independent cohort replicated the association. Some V segments could not be told apart, so they were left out, TRBV6-2 and TRBV6-3 among them.

Details on this clone: Its antigen is not known.

V shed 5 bases and J shed 2 bases, with 8 bases lying between them. The germline V gene has CDR1 SGDLS and CDR2 YYNGEE. The CDR3 length is 13 residues. The PCR used 60 Vbeta and 13 Jbeta primers. The data were produced by immunoSEQ multiplex PCR, yet TCRdb's version contains in-frame clones alone and is incomplete. The repertoire holds some 96,000 clones, with roughly 76% as singletons. The chain recombines TRBV9 with TRBJ2-1, with D maybe TRBD1 (6 bases). The sample comprised PBMCs. The TCR sequence derives from a woman aged 55-75 years in good health and CMV-seropositive. The CDR3 sequence is CASSRTAYNEQFF. The CDR3 coding sequence is TGTGCCAGCAGTCGGACAGCCTACAATGAGCAGTTCTTC. The complete variable domain, with remaining parts taken from reference TRBV9 and TRBJ2-1, reads DSGVTQTPKHLITATGQRVTLRCSPRSGDLSVYWYQQSLDQGLQFLIQYYNGEERAKGNILERFSAQQFPDLHSELNLSSLELGDSALYFCASSRTAYNEQFFGPGTRLTVL.